The 31 T cell receptor beta chains given below trace back to one sample, sequenced in a study of control samples from healthy donors and cancer patients (dated by TCRdb to 2018 to 2021). Library creation used the immunoSEQ multiplex PCR assay. The table comes from immuneACCESS by way of TCRdb, which keeps in-frame sequences with V and J called. Part of the clones is missing from these tables; in studies checked, under half for an unresolved V gene and the rest for unknown reasons. Here the sample has around 200,000 clones; approximately 92% occur a single time. The ten largest clonotypes hold more than 1.2% of the sample. The sample was blood. All receptors derive from a young man in good health.

The chain links TRBV27 to TRBJ2-1; 10 bases line up with TRBD1. CDR1 is MNHEY, CDR2 SMNVEV, per germline (reference sequence). V dropped 5 bases and J dropped 11; count of bases not matched to a gene: 12. The CDR3 length is 15 residues. The CDR3 is CASSLTGTGAVKQFF. In nucleotides, the CDR3 is TGTGCCAGCAGTCTAACCGGGACAGGGGCAGTAAAGCAGTTCTTC.

The chain combines TRBV24-1 with TRBJ2-3; a possible D gene is TRBD2 (6 bases). The CDR3 length is 14 residues. V was pared by 7 bases and J by 5 bases, with 15 bases between. Per the germline V gene, CDR1 is KGHDR and CDR2 is SFDVKD. The CDR3 loop reads CATREEGRGDTQYF. DNA for the CDR3: TGTGCCACCAGAGAAGAAGGGCGGGGAGATACGCAGTATTTT.

V and J are TRBV30 and TRBJ1-2; D uncertain. There are 16 residues in the CDR3. Looked up from germline, CDR1 is GTSNPN and CDR2 is SVGIG (reference sequence). V lost 3 bases and J 2 bases, leaving 19 bases between the germline ends. CDR3 DNA: TGTGCCTGGAGCCCACTGCAGCTAAGAGTCAACTATGGCTACACCTTC. This gives the protein CAWSPLQLRVNYGYTF.

This clone was seen a single time. V usage is TRBV4-1 and J usage is TRBJ2-3; 12 bases fit TRBD2. The V gene end was trimmed by 2 bases and the J gene end by 5 bases; junction bases not matched to a gene: 8. This CDR3 is built from 17 residues. Germline V gene data show CDR1 as MGHRA and CDR2 as YSYEKL. The DNA for the CDR3 is TGCGCCAGCAGCCAATCGCCTAGCGGGGGGGCTCTAGATACGCAGTATTTT. The encoded protein is CASSQSPSGGALDTQYF.

The rearrangement links TRBV7-2 to TRBJ1-2; 11 bases fit TRBD1. The CDR3 runs 13 residues. From germline, CDR1 is SGHTA and CDR2 FQGNSA. V was clipped by 5 bases and J by 8 bases; unmatched bases: 4. The CDR3 loop is CASSPRTGGGYTF. DNA of the CDR3: TGTGCCAGCAGCCCGCGGACAGGGGGCGGCTACACCTTC.

The chain recombines TRBV5-4 with TRBJ2-3; the D is unclear. Germline V gene sequence: CDR1 SGHNT, CDR2 YYREEE (reference sequence). The germline V and J ends were trimmed by 2 bases and 5 bases, with 3 bases remaining between them. The CDR3 sequence is 11 residues long. The CDR3 protein is CASSLGDTQYF. In DNA, the CDR3 is TGTGCCAGCAGCTTAGGAGATACGCAGTATTTT.

This chain links TRBV3-1 (or the pseudogene TRBV3-2) with TRBJ2-2; TRBD1 is a possible D gene (6 bases). Per the germline V gene, CDR1 is LGHDT and CDR2 is YNNKEL (reference sequence). The CDR3 has 14 residues. The DNA for the CDR3 is TGTGCTTCGTCTAGGGGGAATGATGGCGGGGAGCTGTTTTTT. This codes for CASSRGNDGGELFF.

This sequence joins TRBV18 and TRBJ2-2; TRBD1 aligns across 7 bases. The germline V gene encodes CDR1 KGHSH and CDR2 LQKENI. V was clipped by 2 bases and J by 5 bases; unmatched bases: 2. The CDR3 is 14 amino acids. CDR3 protein: CASSPGQATGELFF. The CDR3 nucleotides read TGTGCCAGCTCACCAGGACAGGCAACCGGGGAGCTGTTTTTT.

The chain recombines TRBV28 with TRBJ2-3, with D unresolved. There are 13 residues in the CDR3. Germline V gene data show CDR1 as MDHEN and CDR2 as SYDVKM. V lost 5 bases, J lost 0 bases, and 6 bases lay in between. CDR3 bases: TGTGCCAGCAGTACCCCAAGCACAGATACGCAGTATTTT. Amino acid sequence: CASSTPSTDTQYF.

The chain links TRBV13 to TRBJ1-4, with D possibly being TRBD1 (5 bases). The CDR3 is 15 amino acids. V lost 0 bases to trimming and J lost 7 bases, with 12 bases between them. CDR1 and CDR2 (germline): PRHDT, FYEKMQ (reference sequence). CDR3 DNA sequence: TGTGCCAGCAGCTTAGGCCTGGGGCGAGTTGAAAAACTGTTTTTT. Translated: CASSLGLGRVEKLFF.

This rearrangement joins TRBV27 to TRBJ2-7; D may match TRBD1 or TRBD2 (5 bases each). V was cut by 4 bases and J by 2 bases, with 15 bases left in between. Germline loops: CDR1 MNHEY, CDR2 SMNVEV (reference sequence). This CDR3 contains 15 residues. This chain's CDR3 is CASSSGPPGAYEQYF. The CDR3, as DNA: TGTGCCAGCAGTTCGGGACCGCCCGGGGCCTACGAGCAGTACTTC.

V usage is TRBV28 and J usage is TRBJ1-1, with D perhaps matching TRBD1 (5 bases). The CDR3 sequence is 13 residues long. Germline loops: CDR1 MDHEN, CDR2 SYDVKM. Trimming shortened V by 10 bases and J by 4 bases, and 16 bases separated the two germline ends. CDR3 DNA: TGTGCCACTCTTGGGGCGGCCAGCACTGAAGCTTTCTTT. Amino acid sequence: CATLGAASTEAFF.

The chain employs TRBV19 and TRBJ2-3, with unresolved D. From germline, CDR1 is LNHDA and CDR2 SQIVND (reference sequence). The ends were cut back, 1 base at V and 0 bases at J, with 5 bases in the middle. This CDR3 has 14 amino acids. The CDR3 protein is CASSIVSSTDTQYF. The CDR3 DNA follows: TGTGCCAGTAGTATAGTTTCCAGCACAGATACGCAGTATTTT.

The V gene is TRBV19, the J gene TRBJ1-1; D unclear. Germline CDR1 is LNHDA and CDR2 is SQIVND (reference sequence). CDR3 length equals 13 residues. Trimming removed 6 bases from V and 6 bases from J, with 14 bases in between. The CDR3 DNA sequence: TGTGCCAGTAGCCCTCTATTTGGGGCTGAAGCTTTCTTT. This sequence encodes CASSPLFGAEAFF.

The J gene is TRBJ1-1, the V gene TRBV12-3 or TRBV12-4, with TRBD1 identical over 9 bases. The CDR3 contains 13 residues. V dropped 7 bases and J dropped 4; count of bases not matched to a gene: 4. This CDR3 reads CASMLTGGTEAFF. The CDR3 nucleotides are TGTGCCAGCATGCTGACAGGGGGCACTGAAGCTTTCTTT.

This chain uses TRBV24-1 with TRBJ2-7; tentative D call: TRBD1 (6 bases). This CDR3 has 12 amino acids. From germline, CDR1 is KGHDR and CDR2 SFDVKD. V dropped 0 bases and J dropped 11 bases, with 10 bases sitting between them. The CDR3 here is CATSDLQGLEYF. DNA for the CDR3: TGTGCCACCAGTGATTTGCAGGGGCTCGAGTACTTC.

The gene calls are TRBV7-9 and TRBJ2-5; 8 positions agree with TRBD1. After removal of 3 bases from V and 5 bases from J, the junction contained 5 bases not matched to a gene. Germline loops: CDR1 SEHNR, CDR2 FQNEAQ (reference sequence). CDR3 length: 14 residues. The DNA for the CDR3 is TGTGCCAGCAGCTTTACAGGGGGGTGGGAGACCCAGTACTTC. It yields the protein CASSFTGGWETQYF.

The chain employs TRBV5-1 and TRBJ1-1; 7 bases match TRBD1. CDR3 length equals 15 residues. Losses at the gene ends were 2 bases for V and 0 bases for J; bases not matched to a gene: 4. Germline CDR1 SGHRS, CDR2 YFSETQ. In DNA form, the CDR3 reads TGCGCCAGCAGCTTCCGGGGACAGATGAACACTGAAGCTTTCTTT. This sequence encodes CASSFRGQMNTEAFF.

The V call is TRBV5-1, the J call TRBJ2-3, with D tentatively TRBD1 or TRBD2 (5 bases each). Germline loops: CDR1 SGHRS, CDR2 YFSETQ. The V end lost 0 bases, the J end lost 3 bases, and 8 bases lay between the germline ends. The CDR3 extends over 14 amino acids. CDR3 residues: CASSLGGETDTQYF. The DNA for the CDR3 is TGCGCCAGCAGCTTGGGAGGGGAAACAGATACGCAGTATTTT.

In its sample, this clone was seen once. The V gene is TRBV28, the J gene TRBJ1-5; TRBD1 matches at 7 bases. The junction had 18 bases not matched to a gene; V was cut back by 10 bases and J by 0 bases. The germline gives CDR1 MDHEN, CDR2 SYDVKM. This CDR3 region has 18 residues. In nucleotides, the CDR3 is TGTGCCACCCCTGCGGACAGGTTTGACCCATATAGCAATCAGCCCCAGCATTTT. Translated: CATPADRFDPYSNQPQHF.

A single count supports this clone. The V call is TRBV28, the J call TRBJ1-6, with D possibly being TRBD1 (5 bases). Germline CDR1 MDHEN, CDR2 SYDVKM. Between the trimmed V and J ends, which lost 7 bases and 4 bases, there was a span of 26 bases. This CDR3 comprises 19 residues. The CDR3 bases are TGTGCCAGCACCCTGGGGGGACCCCCTAGGGGCCCTTATAATTCACCCCTCCACTTT. This translates into CASTLGGPPRGPYNSPLHF.

The genes are TRBV12-3 or TRBV12-4 and TRBJ2-1, with D unresolved. The ends were cut back, 6 bases at V and 0 bases at J, with 3 bases in the middle. The CDR3 is 12 residues long. In DNA form, the CDR3 reads TGTGCCAGCAGGAGCTCCTACAATGAGCAGTTCTTC. Translation: CASRSSYNEQFF.

V is TRBV7-2 and J is TRBJ1-5, with D possibly matching TRBD1 (6 bases). This CDR3 is 14 amino acids long. The germline gives CDR1 SGHTA, CDR2 FQGNSA. Between the trimmed V and J ends, which lost 6 bases and 6 bases, there was a span of 15 bases. CDR3 amino acids: CASSPRGGGQPQHF. The CDR3 nucleotides are TGTGCCAGCAGTCCTAGGGGGGGTGGTCAGCCCCAGCATTTT.

The chain recombines TRBV6-5 with TRBJ1-4; 7 positions match TRBD1. The CDR3 is made up of 14 amino acids. Looked up from germline, CDR1 is MNHEY and CDR2 is SVGAGI. The V gene end was trimmed by 6 bases and the J gene end by 8 bases; junction bases not matched to a gene: 9. The CDR3 protein is CASRQTPGGEKLFF. The CDR3 region has the DNA TGTGCCAGCAGACAGACCCCAGGGGGGGAAAAACTGTTTTTT.

This sequence joins TRBV6-1 and TRBJ1-2; D might be TRBD1 (5 bases). V lost 3 bases and J 3 bases, leaving 14 bases between the germline ends. CDR3 size: 15 residues. CDR1 is MNHNS, CDR2 SASEGT, per germline. CDR3 nucleotide sequence: TGTGCCAGCAGTGAGTCCCGGGACGGTTACTATGGCTACACCTTC. Encoded protein: CASSESRDGYYGYTF.

V usage is TRBV12-5 and J usage is TRBJ2-7; a possible D gene is TRBD1 (6 bases). This CDR3 region has 19 residues. V dropped 3 bases and J dropped 0 bases, with 24 bases sitting between them. Germline assignment: CDR1 LGHNT and CDR2 FRNRAP. This CDR3 is CASGFDRRKTGQSSYEQYF. DNA for the CDR3: TGTGCTAGTGGTTTCGACCGACGAAAAACTGGACAGAGCTCCTACGAGCAGTACTTC.

V and J are TRBV5-1 and TRBJ2-7, with 11 nucleotides matching TRBD2. After removal of 5 bases from V and 0 bases from J, the junction contained 7 bases not matched to a gene. Germline CDR1 and CDR2: SGHRS and YFSETQ. The CDR3 runs 16 residues. CDR3 coding DNA: TGCGCCAGCAGAACCGGGACTAGCGGTAGCTCCTACGAGCAGTACTTC. Protein: CASRTGTSGSSYEQYF.

V is TRBV7-8 and J is TRBJ2-3; no reliable D call. This CDR3 has 14 residues. Trimming cost V 5 bases and J 2 bases, with 11 bases left between them. Germline V gene data show CDR1 as SGHVS and CDR2 as FQNEAQ. CDR3 region: CASSPQINTDTQYF. Written as DNA, the CDR3 is TGTGCCAGCAGCCCACAGATTAACACAGATACGCAGTATTTT.

This rearrangement joins TRBV18 to TRBJ1-1, with D unresolved. Germline CDR1 is KGHSH and CDR2 is LQKENI. The CDR3 has 11 residues. With 5 bases removed from V and 5 bases from J, the gap between germline ends came to 6 bases. As DNA, the CDR3 is TGTGCCAGCTCAACGGGGACTGAAGCTTTCTTT. It translates to CASSTGTEAFF.

J is TRBJ1-6 and V is TRBV9; weak D call: TRBD1 (5 bases). Per germline, CDR1 SGDLS and CDR2 YYNGEE. Trimming took off 0 bases at V and 7 bases at J, with 14 bases between the two ends. The CDR3 contains 16 residues. The CDR3 loop reads CASSVGIGEANSPLHF. In nucleotides, the CDR3 is TGTGCCAGCAGCGTAGGCATAGGGGAAGCCAATTCACCCCTCCACTTT.

The V gene is TRBV24-1, the J gene TRBJ2-5, with a possible D match to TRBD2 (6 bases). V dropped 3 bases and J dropped 0 bases, with 16 bases sitting between them. The germline V gene encodes CDR1 KGHDR and CDR2 SFDVKD. The CDR3 totals 17 residues. For the CDR3, the DNA is TGTGCCACCAGTGATCGCCCGGGGGTACAGCACCAAGAGACCCAGTACTTC. Translated, it gives CATSDRPGVQHQETQYF.